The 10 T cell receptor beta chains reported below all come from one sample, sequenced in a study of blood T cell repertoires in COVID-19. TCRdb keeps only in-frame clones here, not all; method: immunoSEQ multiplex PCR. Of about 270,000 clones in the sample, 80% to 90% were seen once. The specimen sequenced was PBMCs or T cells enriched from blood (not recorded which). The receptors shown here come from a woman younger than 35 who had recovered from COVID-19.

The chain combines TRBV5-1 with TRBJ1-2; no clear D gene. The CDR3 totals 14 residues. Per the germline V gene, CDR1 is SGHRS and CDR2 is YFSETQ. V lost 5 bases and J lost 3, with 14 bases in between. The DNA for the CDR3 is TGCGCCAGCAGAATAGACACAGCTTACTATGGCTACACCTTC. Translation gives CASRIDTAYYGYTF.

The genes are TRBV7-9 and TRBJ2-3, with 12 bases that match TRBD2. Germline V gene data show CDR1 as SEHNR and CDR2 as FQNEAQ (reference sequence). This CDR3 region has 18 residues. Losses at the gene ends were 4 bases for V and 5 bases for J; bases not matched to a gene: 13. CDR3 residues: CASSSSEASGGAVDTQYF. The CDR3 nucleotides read TGTGCCAGCAGCTCGTCTGAGGCTAGCGGGGGGGCCGTAGATACGCAGTATTTT.

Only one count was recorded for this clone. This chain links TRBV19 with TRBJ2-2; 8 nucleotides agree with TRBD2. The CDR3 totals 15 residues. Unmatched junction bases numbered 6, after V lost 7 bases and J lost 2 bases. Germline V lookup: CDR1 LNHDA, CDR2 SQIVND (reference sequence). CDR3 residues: CASTISGTNTGELFF. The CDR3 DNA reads TGTGCCAGTACTATTAGCGGGACTAACACCGGGGAGCTGTTTTTT.

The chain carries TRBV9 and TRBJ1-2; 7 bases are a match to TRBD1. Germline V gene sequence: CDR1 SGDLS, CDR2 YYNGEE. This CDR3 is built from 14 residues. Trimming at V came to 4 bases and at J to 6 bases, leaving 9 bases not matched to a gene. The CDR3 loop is CASSLNRGANGYTF. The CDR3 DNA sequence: TGTGCCAGCAGCCTTAACAGGGGTGCAAATGGCTACACCTTC. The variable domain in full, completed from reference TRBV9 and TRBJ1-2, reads DSGVTQTPKHLITATGQRVTLRCSPRSGDLSVYWYQQSLDQGLQFLIQYYNGEERAKGNILERFSAQQFPDLHSELNLSSLELGDSALYFCASSLNRGANGYTFGSGTRLTVV.

The CDR3 DNA sequence: TGTGCCAGTAGTATTCCGGGACAGGGGAGATTTGGCAATCAGCCCCAGCATTTT. It encodes CASSIPGQGRFGNQPQHF. The rearrangement uses TRBV19 and TRBJ1-5; 10 nucleotides agree with TRBD1. The V segment lost 3 bases and the J segment 2 bases; nucleotides outside the gene matches: 10. The CDR3 is 18 residues long. In germline, CDR1 is LNHDA, CDR2 SQIVND (reference sequence).

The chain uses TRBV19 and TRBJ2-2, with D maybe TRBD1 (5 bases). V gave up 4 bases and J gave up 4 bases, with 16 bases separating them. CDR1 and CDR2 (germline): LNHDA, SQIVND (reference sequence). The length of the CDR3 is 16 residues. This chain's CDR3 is CASSTPVGHGTGELFF. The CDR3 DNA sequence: TGTGCCAGTAGTACTCCCGTGGGGCATGGCACCGGGGAGCTGTTTTTT.

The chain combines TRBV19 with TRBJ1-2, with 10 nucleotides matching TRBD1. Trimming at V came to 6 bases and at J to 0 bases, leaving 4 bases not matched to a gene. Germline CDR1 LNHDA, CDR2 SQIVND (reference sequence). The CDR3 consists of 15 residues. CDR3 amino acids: CASSPGTGANYGYTF. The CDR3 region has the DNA TGTGCCAGTAGCCCCGGGACAGGGGCTAACTATGGCTACACCTTC.

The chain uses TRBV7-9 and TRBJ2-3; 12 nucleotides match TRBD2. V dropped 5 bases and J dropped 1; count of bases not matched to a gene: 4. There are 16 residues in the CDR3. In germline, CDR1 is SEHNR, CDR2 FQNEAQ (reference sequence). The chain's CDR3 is CASSARLAGGTDTQYF. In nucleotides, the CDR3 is TGTGCCAGCAGCGCCCGACTAGCGGGGGGCACAGATACGCAGTATTTT.

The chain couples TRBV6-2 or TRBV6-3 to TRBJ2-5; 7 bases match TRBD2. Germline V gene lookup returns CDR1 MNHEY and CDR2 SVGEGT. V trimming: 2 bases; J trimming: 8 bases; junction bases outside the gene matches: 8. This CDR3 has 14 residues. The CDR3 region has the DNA TGTGCCAGCAGTTACGGAGCGGGGCAGGCCACCCAGTACTTC. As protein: CASSYGAGQATQYF.

The CDR3 coding sequence is TGTGCCAGCAGCTTAAGCGGGGGGGACTCCTACGAGCAGTACTTC. Amino acids: CASSLSGGDSYEQYF. The chain joins TRBV6-2 or TRBV6-3 to TRBJ2-7, with TRBD2 identical over 10 bases. Germline loops: CDR1 MNHEY, CDR2 SVGEGT. Trimming cost V 6 bases and J 0 bases; bases outside gene matches: 5. The CDR3 contains 15 residues.